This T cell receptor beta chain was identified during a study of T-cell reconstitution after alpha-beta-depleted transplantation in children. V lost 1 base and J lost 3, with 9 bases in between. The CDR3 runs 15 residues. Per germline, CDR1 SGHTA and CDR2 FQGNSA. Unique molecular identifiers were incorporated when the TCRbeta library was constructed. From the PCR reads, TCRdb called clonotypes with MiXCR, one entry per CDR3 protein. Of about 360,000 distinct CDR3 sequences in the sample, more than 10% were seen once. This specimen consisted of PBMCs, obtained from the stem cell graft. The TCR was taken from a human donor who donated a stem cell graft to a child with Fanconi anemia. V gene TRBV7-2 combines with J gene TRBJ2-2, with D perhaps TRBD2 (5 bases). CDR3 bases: TGTGCCAGCAGCTTAGGGACTCATTACACCGGGGAGCTGTTTTTT. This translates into CASSLGTHYTGELFF.